This TCR beta chain was captured in a study of T cells in Graves' hyperthyroidism and ophthalmopathy. Findings and caveats of the study: A 13 V-J signature model discriminated ophthalmopathy versus stable hyperthyroidism.

The CDR3 spans 14 residues. In germline, CDR1 is SGHRS, CDR2 YFSETQ. This clonotype was counted ten times or more. Antigen unknown. The junction does not match germline at one end; this may be a read error. Stable Graves' hyperthyroidism meant no ophthalmopathy progression within 18 months. Exclusions: uncontrolled infection, other autoimmune disease, pregnancy, lactation. The PBMCs were sourced from fresh peripheral blood (approximately 9 ml). Researchers took RNA transcripts and amplified the TCR beta CDR3 regions from them. The HTBI primer set was used in a first-round RT-PCR of the TCR CDR3. Using its own MiXCR run on the multiplex PCR reads, TCRdb lists one record per CDR3 protein. The repertoire includes 550,000 to 800,000 distinct CDR3 sequences, about 18% of them detected once, and about a sixth sits in the top ten.

The rearrangement uses TRBV5-1 and TRBJ2-7; 8 positions agree with TRBD2. The clonotype comes from a middle-aged man with Graves' hyperthyroidism. Specimen: blood. The CDR3 nucleotides read TGTGCCAGCAGCTTTACTAGCGGTTCCTACGAGCAGTACTTC. Amino acids: CASSFTSGSYEQYF.